These 21 T cell receptor beta chains share one sample of origin, sequenced in a study of PD-L1 blockade in urothelial cancer. Assay used: immunoSEQ multiplex PCR; TCRdb lists only in-frame clones, some missing. The sample consists of roughly 45,000 clones, about four fifths of them appearing once. Stated time point: peripheral blood 6 weeks after treatment start. Sample: PBMCs, taken around atezolizumab (anti-PD-L1) treatment. These receptors all come from a man aged 55 to 70 with urothelial cancer.

The chain combines TRBV5-1 with TRBJ1-2, with 12 bases matching TRBD1. The ends lost 2 bases at V and 8 bases at J; junction bases unmatched: 7. Germline assignment: CDR1 SGHRS and CDR2 YFSETQ. The CDR3 extends over 15 amino acids. CDR3 sequence reads: CASSFGTGGSKGYTF. The CDR3 DNA reads TGCGCCAGCAGCTTTGGGACAGGGGGCTCAAAAGGCTACACCTTC.

CDR3 coding DNA: TGTGCCAGCAGTCTTACAGACAGGGAGGAGACCCAGTACTTC. Its protein product is CASSLTDREETQYF. The chain joins TRBV6-1 to TRBJ2-5; 7 bases match TRBD1. Germline V gene data show CDR1 as MNHNS and CDR2 as SASEGT. The V segment lost 5 bases and the J segment 5 bases; nucleotides outside the gene matches: 8. The CDR3 covers 14 residues.

This clone qualifies as medium-sized. The gene calls are TRBV7-9 and TRBJ1-1, with 12 bases aligning to TRBD1. Germline trimming cut 3 bases from V and 4 bases from J; bases unmatched to any gene: 3. The CDR3 runs 15 residues. Per the germline V gene, CDR1 is SEHNR and CDR2 is FQNEAQ (reference sequence). The CDR3 DNA reads TGTGCCAGCAGCTTCGGGACAGGGGGCCTCACTGAAGCTTTCTTT. The encoded protein is CASSFGTGGLTEAFF.

V is TRBV2 and J is TRBJ1-5; possible D gene TRBD1, 6 bases. This CDR3 contains 13 residues. Trimming pared 7 bases from V and 2 bases from J, leaving 9 bases between. The germline V gene has CDR1 SNHLY and CDR2 FYNNEI. The CDR3 protein is CASNYRGNQPQHF. DNA for the CDR3: TGTGCCAGCAATTACAGGGGCAATCAGCCCCAGCATTTT.

The chain employs TRBV4-2 and TRBJ1-1; 9 bases are a match to TRBD1. Germline assignment: CDR1 LGHNA and CDR2 YNFKEQ. V shed 2 bases, J shed 6 bases, and the junction held 10 bases outside the gene matches. The CDR3 runs to 16 residues. DNA for the CDR3: TGTGCCAGCAGCCAAACGGCGGGACAGGGTATTTCTGAAGCTTTCTTT. Residues: CASSQTAGQGISEAFF.

V and J are TRBV28 and TRBJ2-4, with 7 positions matching TRBD1. The CDR3 runs to 16 residues. Germline trimming cut 2 bases from V and 2 bases from J; bases unmatched to any gene: 6. Germline values: CDR1 MDHEN, CDR2 SYDVKM. The CDR3 DNA sequence: TGTGCCAGCAGTTTAACTACGACAGGGCCCAAAAACATTCAGTACTTC. Its translation is CASSLTTTGPKNIQYF.

The chain links TRBV27 to TRBJ1-5; tentatively, D is TRBD1 (5 bases). Germline V gene data show CDR1 as MNHEY and CDR2 as SMNVEV (reference sequence). The CDR3 consists of 16 residues. V lost 6 bases and J lost 6, with 21 bases in between. CDR3: CASSRAGDSVTQPQHF. DNA for the CDR3: TGTGCCAGCAGCCGGGCGGGGGACTCGGTCACTCAGCCCCAGCATTTT.

This chain joins TRBV7-2 and TRBJ2-1; D gene uncertain. The CDR3 is made up of 13 amino acids. V lost 0 bases, J lost 4 bases, and 4 bases lay in between. From germline, CDR1 is SGHTA and CDR2 FQGNSA. CDR3 sequence reads: CASSLALYNEQFF. DNA of the CDR3: TGTGCCAGCAGCTTAGCCCTTTACAATGAGCAGTTCTTC.

V gene TRBV7-2 combines with J gene TRBJ2-1, with 10 bases that match TRBD2. This CDR3 has 16 amino acids. Germline V gives CDR1 SGHTA, CDR2 FQGNSA. The junction had 8 bases not matched to a gene; V was cut back by 6 bases and J by 3 bases. CDR3 protein: CASRPAGGRYYNEQFF. The CDR3 DNA reads as TGTGCCAGCAGACCAGCGGGGGGGCGTTACTACAATGAGCAGTTCTTC. The full variable domain, rest sourced from reference TRBV7-2 and TRBJ2-1, is GAGVSQSPSNKVTEKGKDVELRCDPISGHTALYWYRQSLGQGLEFLIYFQGNSAPDKSGLPSDRFSAERTGGSVSTLTIQRTQQEDSAVYLCASRPAGGRYYNEQFFGPGTRLTVL.

This clone showed up just a few times. The chain couples TRBV19 to TRBJ2-3; D uncertain. This CDR3 has 15 amino acids. Deletions cut 0 bases from V and 4 bases from J, with 11 bases between. Germline V gene sequence: CDR1 LNHDA, CDR2 SQIVND (reference sequence). CDR3 loop: CASSIDPGGSDTQYF. The DNA for the CDR3 is TGTGCCAGTAGTATAGACCCTGGTGGCTCAGATACGCAGTATTTT.

The chain uses TRBV9 and TRBJ1-1, with D unresolved. Trimming stripped 0 bases from V and 4 bases from J, with 10 bases between. The CDR3 consists of 14 residues. The germline V gene encodes CDR1 SGDLS and CDR2 YYNGEE. CDR3 DNA: TGTGCCAGCAGCGTAGCTCTCTCGAGCACTGAAGCTTTCTTT. This encodes CASSVALSSTEAFF.

V usage is TRBV6-1 and J usage is TRBJ2-2; 8 positions match TRBD1. V trimming: 7 bases; J trimming: 3 bases; junction bases outside the gene matches: 7. The CDR3 extends over 15 amino acids. From germline, CDR1 is MNHNS and CDR2 SASEGT. CDR3 DNA: TGTGCCAGCATCGGCAGGGGGCTCGACACCGGGGAGCTGTTTTTT. This gives the protein CASIGRGLDTGELFF.

The chain couples TRBV6-1 to TRBJ2-7; a possible D gene is TRBD2 (6 bases). The CDR3 extends over 13 amino acids. Germline CDR1 and CDR2: MNHNS and SASEGT. Trimming removed 4 bases at V and 6 bases at J, with 13 bases between. CDR3 DNA sequence: TGTGCCAGCAGTGTTGGAGGGAACGGCGAGCAGTACTTC. It specifies CASSVGGNGEQYF.

V is TRBV18 and J is TRBJ2-1; 10 bases align to TRBD2. V lost 5 bases and J lost 8; bases outside the gene matches: 9. This CDR3 is built from 15 residues. The germline V gene has CDR1 KGHSH and CDR2 LQKENI. The CDR3 loop is CASSSSSGGGDEQFF. The CDR3 nucleotides are TGTGCCAGCTCATCTTCTAGCGGGGGAGGGGATGAGCAGTTCTTC.

This clone was found once. The chain joins TRBV28 to TRBJ1-1; no clear D gene. This CDR3 has 12 residues. Germline lookup yields CDR1 MDHEN and CDR2 SYDVKM. Trimming left V 3 bases short and J 5 bases short, with 7 bases between. CDR3 DNA sequence: TGTGCCAGCAGTTTTTCAGATACTGAAGCTTTCTTT. Encoded protein: CASSFSDTEAFF.

The chain carries TRBV27 and TRBJ2-7; 9 bases agree with TRBD1. CDR3 length: 15 amino acids. V lost 3 bases to trimming and J lost 3 bases; unmatched junction nucleotides: 6. Per germline, CDR1 MNHEY and CDR2 SMNVEV (reference sequence). The CDR3 DNA reads TGTGCCAGCAGTTTGTACGGACAGGGGAGCTACGAGCAGTACTTC. Protein product: CASSLYGQGSYEQYF.

The CDR3 loop is CASSLRTGYEQYF. The CDR3 DNA follows: TGCGCCAGCAGCTTGCGGACAGGGTACGAGCAGTACTTC. This rearrangement joins TRBV5-1 to TRBJ2-7; TRBD1 matches at 8 bases. Trimming removed 1 base from V and 4 bases from J; junction bases left unmatched: 1. The germline V gene encodes CDR1 SGHRS and CDR2 YFSETQ. The CDR3 length is 13 residues. The full variable domain, in which reference TRBV5-1 and TRBJ2-7 provide the parts outside the CDR3, is KAGVTQTPRYLIKTRGQQVTLSCSPISGHRSVSWYQQTPGQGLQFLFEYFSETQRNKGNFPGRFSGRQFSNSRSEMNVSTLELGDSALYLCASSLRTGYEQYFGPGTRLTVT.

J is TRBJ1-2 and V is TRBV19; weak D call: TRBD1 (6 bases). From germline, CDR1 is LNHDA and CDR2 SQIVND (reference sequence). The CDR3 is 13 residues long. V lost 3 bases and J lost 4, with 9 bases in between. In DNA, the CDR3 is TGTGCCAGTAGTATTTTAGGGGGCTATGGCTACACCTTC. Translated, it gives CASSILGGYGYTF.

V usage is TRBV9 and J usage is TRBJ1-1; the match to TRBD1 covers 8 bases. Germline V gene lookup returns CDR1 SGDLS and CDR2 YYNGEE. CDR3 size: 14 residues. Trimming at V came to 3 bases and at J to 5 bases, leaving 6 bases not matched to a gene. The CDR3 is CASSGQGFGTEAFF. DNA of the CDR3: TGTGCCAGCAGCGGACAGGGGTTTGGGACTGAAGCTTTCTTT.

The CDR3 reads CASFGGTMNTEAFF. The CDR3 DNA follows: TGTGCCAGCTTCGGGGGAACCATGAACACTGAAGCTTTCTTT. The chain is built from TRBV6-5 and TRBJ1-1; tentative D call: TRBD1 (5 bases). V was pared by 8 bases and J by 0 bases, with 13 bases between. The germline V gene has CDR1 MNHEY and CDR2 SVGAGI. The CDR3 extends over 14 amino acids.

This chain connects TRBV13 to TRBJ2-7; the D gene is possibly TRBD1 (6 bases). Trimming removed 1 base from V and 0 bases from J, with 16 bases in between. Germline V CDR1 and CDR2: PRHDT, FYEKMQ (reference sequence). This CDR3 region has 17 residues. The CDR3 loop is CASSLVGLSDSSYEQYF. As DNA, the CDR3 is TGTGCCAGCAGCTTAGTTGGTCTTTCGGACAGCTCCTACGAGCAGTACTTC. Drawing the rest from reference TRBV13 and TRBJ2-7, the complete variable domain is AAGVIQSPRHLIKEKRETATLKCYPIPRHDTVYWYQQGPGQDPQFLISFYEKMQSDKGSIPDRFSAQQFSDYHSELNMSSLELGDSALYFCASSLVGLSDSSYEQYFGPGTRLTVT.